The rows below give T cell receptor beta chains drawn from one sample of a study of blood T cells in healthy people across ages. TCRdb recomputed calls from the 5' RACE reads with MiXCR, one row per CDR3 protein. The profile covers roughly 2 million distinct CDR3 sequences, with 49% appearing a single time and approximately 2.1% taken by the ten largest. The specimen was blood. These receptors were taken from a woman aged 40 to 50 in good health. Both conserved end residues are part of each CDR3. The D gene is left open where the match is weak. Clone sizes are given selectively: once, few, many, or a class where the clone is expanded.

abundance	v_gene	d_gene	j_gene	CDR3nt	CDR3aa
NA	TRBV29-1	NA	TRBJ2-1	TGCAGCGTGGCGGCCCGGCACAATGAGCAGTTCTTC	CSVAARHNEQFF
NA	TRBV6-4	NA	TRBJ1-2	TGTGCCAGCAGGCGAGGACTTAACTATGGCTACACCTTC	CASRRGLNYGYTF
few	TRBV20-1	NA	TRBJ1-5	TGCAGTGCTAGAGACAGGGCCCCTAATCAGCCCCAGCATTTT	CSARDRAPNQPQHF
NA	TRBV12-3/TRBV12-4	TRBD1	TRBJ2-5	TGTGCCAGCAGTTTGGGCCCCAGGGGGCTTGCGCAGACCCAGTACTTC	CASSLGPRGLAQTQYF
NA	TRBV28	NA	TRBJ2-1	TGTGCCAGCAGTTCCGACGGGTGGGGGACATACAACGATGAGCAGTTCTTC	CASSSDGWGTYNDEQFF
NA	TRBV4-3	TRBD1	TRBJ2-3	TGCGCCAGCAGCCAAGACCGGGACAGGGTTTTAGATACGCAGTATTTT	CASSQDRDRVLDTQYF
NA	TRBV6-5	TRBD1	TRBJ1-2	TGTGCCAGCAGTTACTCGCGGATGACAGGGTCGGGGAGAAACTATGGCTACACCTTC	CASSYSRMTGSGRNYGYTF
NA	TRBV6-5	TRBD1	TRBJ2-1	TGTGCCAGCAGTTACGACCGGTCCGGGACAGGGGTCAATGAGCAGTTCTTC	CASSYDRSGTGVNEQFF
NA	TRBV5-1	TRBD1	TRBJ1-5	TGCGCCAGCAGCCCCGGGCAGGGGGGTACGCATCAGCCCCAGCATTTT	CASSPGQGGTHQPQHF
NA	TRBV7-9	NA	TRBJ2-1	TGTGCCAGCAAATTTTCTCAAAATCCTCAGTTCTTC	CASKFSQNPQFF
once	TRBV24-1	NA	TRBJ2-5	TGTGCCACCAGTGACTGGACGAGGAAACTCCAAGAGACCCAGTACTTC	CATSDWTRKLQETQYF
few	TRBV4-2	TRBD1	TRBJ1-2	TGTGCCAGCAGCCCCTTGACAGGGGTTGTCCATGGCTACACCTTC	CASSPLTGVVHGYTF
NA	TRBV29-1	TRBD2	TRBJ2-7	TGCAGCGTACTATACCCGGGACTAGGATACGAGCAGTACTTC	CSVLYPGLGYEQYF
NA	TRBV3-1	NA	TRBJ2-3	TGTGCCAGCAGCCAAGTACAGCGGGTGGGCCAAAGAGATACGCAGTATTTT	CASSQVQRVGQRDTQYF
few	TRBV27	TRBD1	TRBJ2-7	TGTGCCAGTGGGGACAGTTACGAGCAGTACTTC	CASGDSYEQYF
NA	TRBV6-2/TRBV6-3	NA	TRBJ2-3	TGTGCCAGCACCCGGCGGGGGCAAAGCACAGATACGCAGTATTTT	CASTRRGQSTDTQYF
NA	TRBV2	TRBD1	TRBJ2-5	TGTGCCAGCAGTGAAGGGACAGGGGTTGGGGAGACCCAGTACTTC	CASSEGTGVGETQYF
NA	TRBV5-1	NA	TRBJ1-4	TGCGCCAGCAGCTTGGGGGCGAGAATGAATGAAAAACTGTTTTTT	CASSLGARMNEKLFF
NA	TRBV7-9	NA	TRBJ2-7	TGTGCCAGCGTCCACGGGAACAACTACTACGAGCAGTACTTC	CASVHGNNYYEQYF
once	TRBV20-1	TRBD1	TRBJ2-4	TGCAGTGCCCAGCCCGGGACAGGGGCTCCCTACGGGCAGTACTTC	CSAQPGTGAPYGQYF
NA	TRBV5-1	NA	TRBJ2-5	TGCGCCAGCGGGGCGTTAGGACAGACCCAAGAGACCCAGTACTTC	CASGALGQTQETQYF
many	TRBV29-1	NA	TRBJ2-6	TGCAGCGCTCCTTGGGGGATCGGGGCCAACGTCCTGACTTTC	CSAPWGIGANVLTF
few	TRBV20-1	NA	TRBJ2-1	TGCAGTGCCCCTGACTACAATGAGCAGTTCTTC	CSAPDYNEQFF
NA	TRBV7-2	NA	TRBJ2-1	TGTGCCAGCAGCTTAACCAATTTCCGAGGACAGCACAATGAGCAGTTCTTC	CASSLTNFRGQHNEQFF
NA	TRBV10-1	TRBD2	TRBJ2-1	TGCGCCAGCAGTTTAGCGGGGCGAATCTCCTATGAGCAGTTCTTC	CASSLAGRISYEQFF
few	TRBV7-9	NA	TRBJ2-4	TGTGCCAGCAGCTTAGGGACCGCCCGAGGCATTCAGTACTTC	CASSLGTARGIQYF
few	TRBV9	TRBD2	TRBJ2-1	TGTGCCAGCAGCGCAACACCGGGACTAGCGGGATACAATGAGCAGTTCTTC	CASSATPGLAGYNEQFF
few	TRBV10-3	NA	TRBJ2-1	TGTGCCAGCAGTGATATGAATGAGCAGTTCTTC	CASSDMNEQFF
once	TRBV6-1	NA	TRBJ1-2	TGTGCCAGCAGTGAAAATCCTACCTGTGGCTACACCTTC	CASSENPTCGYTF
few	TRBV7-2	NA	TRBJ2-5	TGTGCCAGCAGCTTGACTGGACAGCGAGACCAGTACTTC	CASSLTGQRDQYF
once	TRBV5-1	NA	TRBJ2-3	TGCGCCAGCAGCCCCGGGACACTCGGGGATACGCAGTATTTT	CASSPGTLGDTQYF
few	TRBV28	TRBD1	TRBJ2-5	TGTGCCAGCACCCGACCCCGGGACAGGGGATTCCAAGAGACCCAGTACTTC	CASTRPRDRGFQETQYF
NA	TRBV20-1	TRBD1	TRBJ1-2	TGCAGTGCTTGGGACAGGGTGGCTTATGGCTACACCTTC	CSAWDRVAYGYTF
NA	TRBV3-1	NA	TRBJ2-1	TGTGCCAGCAGCGCCATGTTACCACCCAGGAATGAGCAGTTCTTC	CASSAMLPPRNEQFF
NA	TRBV21-1	NA	TRBJ2-7	TGTGCCAGCAGCAAGATACCAGGTCAGCGGGAGCAGTACTTC	CASSKIPGQREQYF
NA	TRBV28	TRBD1	TRBJ2-7	TGTGCCAGCAGTTTATCTGACAGGGTCTTTCAAAAGGAGCAGTACTTC	CASSLSDRVFQKEQYF
few	TRBV11-2	NA	TRBJ2-1	TGTGCCAGCAGCCTACTGGCGGGTATGGGCTCCTACAATGAGCAGTTCTTC	CASSLLAGMGSYNEQFF
NA	TRBV20-1	NA	TRBJ2-3	TGCAGTGCTAGAGATCCGGGGGGCCGGTCAGATACGCAGTATTTT	CSARDPGGRSDTQYF
NA	TRBV15	NA	TRBJ2-1	TGTGCCACCGGCAGGAACAATGAGCAGTTCTTC	CATGRNNEQFF
few	TRBV14	NA	TRBJ2-5	TGTGCCAGCAGCCAACAGCTCGGAGGACCGGAGACCCAGTACTTC	CASSQQLGGPETQYF
few	TRBV4-1	NA	TRBJ1-2	TGCGCCAGCAGCCGTCTTGGGGTCTATGGCTACACCTTC	CASSRLGVYGYTF
once	TRBV20-1	NA	TRBJ1-2	TGCAGTGCTAGGATGCAGGGCTACACCTTC	CSARMQGYTF
NA	TRBV28	NA	TRBJ2-5	TGTGCCAGCAGGCTGGACATAACCTGGGAGACCCAGTACTTC	CASRLDITWETQYF
NA	TRBV28	NA	TRBJ2-7	TGTGCCAGCAGTGCACCCCGGACGGGGTTCGAGCAGTACTTC	CASSAPRTGFEQYF
few	TRBV9	TRBD1	TRBJ2-1	TGTGCCAGCAGTAGGTCAGGACAGGGCTCCAATGAGCAGTTCTTC	CASSRSGQGSNEQFF
few	TRBV20-1	TRBD2	TRBJ2-7	TGCAGTGCTAGTTTACTAGCGGGGCACTATAGCTCCTACGAGCAGTACTTC	CSASLLAGHYSSYEQYF
NA	TRBV7-9	NA	TRBJ1-1	TGTGCCAGCACTTGGGAGGGGAAGAGAGGCCCTGAAGCTTTCTTT	CASTWEGKRGPEAFF
once	TRBV7-9	TRBD2	TRBJ2-3	TGTGCCAGCAGGTCAAGCGGGGACCGAAGGCCAGATACGCAGTATTTT	CASRSSGDRRPDTQYF
few	TRBV5-6	TRBD1	TRBJ2-1	TGTGCCAGCAGCTTCGGACAGGGGGCCAATGAGCAGTTCTTC	CASSFGQGANEQFF
once	TRBV15	TRBD1	TRBJ2-5	TGTGCCACCAGCAGTTATCTCGGGGACAGTCAAGAGACCCAGTACTTC	CATSSYLGDSQETQYF
NA	TRBV6-5	NA	TRBJ1-2	TGTGCCAGCAGTGAACGAATTGTCACAAACTATGGCTACACCTTC	CASSERIVTNYGYTF
few	TRBV5-6	NA	TRBJ1-6	TGTGCCAGTAGCCAAGGACAGCCTTCACCCCTCCACTTT	CASSQGQPSPLHF
NA	TRBV10-3	TRBD1	TRBJ2-7	TGTGCCATCAGTGGCCGGGACAGGGGAACCTACGAGCAGTACTTC	CAISGRDRGTYEQYF
NA	TRBV12-3/TRBV12-4	NA	TRBJ1-2	TGTGCCAGCACCACCACTAAGGACGCCACAGGGTGGGCAGGCTACACCTTC	CASTTTKDATGWAGYTF
few	TRBV20-1	NA	TRBJ2-7	TGCAGTGCTAGTGTGACACCAACCTACGAGCAGTACTTC	CSASVTPTYEQYF
NA	TRBV20-1	NA	TRBJ1-1	TGCAGTGCTAGTAGGGACGAAGCTTTCTTT	CSASRDEAFF
NA	TRBV3-1	NA	TRBJ2-7	TGTGCCAGCAGCCAGGGGAGGAGAGAGCAGTACTTC	CASSQGRREQYF
NA	TRBV7-2	TRBD2	TRBJ2-7	TGTGCCAGCAGCTCTACGGGACTAGCGGTCTACGAGCAGTACTTC	CASSSTGLAVYEQYF
few	TRBV12-3/TRBV12-4	TRBD1	TRBJ2-7	TGTGCCAGCAGTTGGGGAACAGGGGGTAACTACGAGCAGTACTTC	CASSWGTGGNYEQYF